The 22 T cell receptor beta chains presented below share a single source sample, sequenced in a study of cytomegalovirus exposure and HLA in healthy donors (dated 2017 in TCRdb). Library preparation was by the immunoSEQ multiplex PCR assay. A mixture of 60 forward primers for TCR Vbeta segments and 13 reverse primers for TCR Jbeta segments was used in the multiplex PCR. Held by TCRdb, this immuneACCESS table contains in-frame sequences only and omits some clones. Under half of the omission traces to an unresolved V gene where checked; the cause of the rest is unknown. Here the sample has 210,000 or so clones; roughly 78% occur a single time. About 0.5% of the sample rests with the top ten. The sequencing sample was made of PBMCs. These receptors came from a boy under 18 in good health and CMV-seronegative.

The V gene is TRBV6-5, the J gene TRBJ2-7, with D possibly TRBD2 on 6 matching bases. CDR1 and CDR2 (germline): MNHEY, SVGAGI. V dropped 3 bases and J dropped 4 bases, with 16 bases sitting between them. CDR3 length: 15 residues. The CDR3 nucleotides read TGTGCCAGCAGTTATCGGGACCGCGGGAAGTACGAGCAGTACTTC. This translates into CASSYRDRGKYEQYF.

The V and J genes are TRBV30 and TRBJ1-4, with D perhaps TRBD1 (5 bases). Trimming cost V 2 bases and J 8 bases, with 15 bases left between them. The germline V gene has CDR1 GTSNPN and CDR2 SVGIG (reference sequence). This CDR3 spans 14 amino acids. The CDR3 spells CAWSSGRVREKLFF. CDR3 bases: TGTGCCTGGAGTTCTGGCAGGGTGCGCGAAAAACTGTTTTTT. Full variable domain (outside the CDR3, taken from reference TRBV30 and TRBJ1-4): SQTIHQWPATLVQPVGSPLSLECTVEGTSNPNLYWYRQAAGRGLQLLFYSVGIGQISSEVPQNLSASRPQDRQFILSSKKLLLSDSGFYLCAWSSGRVREKLFFGSGTQLSVL.

The chain employs TRBV6-5 and TRBJ1-5; D call uncertain. V lost 4 bases and J 0 bases, leaving 10 bases between the germline ends. The germline CDR1 and CDR2 sequences are MNHEY and SVGAGI. This CDR3 is 15 amino acids long. The CDR3 nucleotides are TGTGCCAGCAGTTCAGGATCTTTTAGCAATCAGCCCCAGCATTTT. As protein: CASSSGSFSNQPQHF.

This clone is a singleton in its sample. The J gene is TRBJ2-3, the V gene TRBV6-5, with 9 bases lining up with TRBD1. The CDR3 is 14 residues long. Trimming took 6 bases from V and 4 from J; bases not matched to a gene: 5. Germline V gene data show CDR1 as MNHEY and CDR2 as SVGAGI. In DNA, the CDR3 is TGTGCCAGCAGGACAGGGGGTCTGGCAGATACGCAGTATTTT. Protein: CASRTGGLADTQYF.

The chain couples TRBV2 to TRBJ1-6; D is perhaps TRBD1 (5 bases). V lost 5 bases to trimming and J lost 10 bases, with 15 bases between them. The CDR3 is 14 amino acids. Germline CDR1 reads SNHLY; CDR2 reads FYNNEI. The CDR3 loop reads CASSREFQGSPLHF. The DNA of the CDR3 is TGTGCCAGCAGTCGTGAGTTTCAGGGATCACCCCTCCACTTT.

V is TRBV12-5 and J is TRBJ2-3; 11 bases fit TRBD1. V lost 7 bases and J lost 3; bases outside the gene matches: 6. There are 15 residues in the CDR3. Per germline, CDR1 LGHNT and CDR2 FRNRAP. CDR3 in amino acids: CASVVGTGGTDTQYF. The CDR3 DNA reads as TGTGCTAGTGTGGTAGGGACAGGGGGGACAGATACGCAGTATTTT.

The chain is built from TRBV5-4 and TRBJ2-3, with TRBD2 as a possible D gene (5 bases). The CDR3 length is 14 residues. Trimming removed 4 bases at V and 2 bases at J, with 11 bases between. Germline V gives CDR1 SGHNT, CDR2 YYREEE (reference sequence). CDR3 region: CASSLDSSTDTQYF. The CDR3 coding sequence is TGTGCCAGCAGCCTGGACTCTTCCACAGATACGCAGTATTTT. Using reference TRBV5-4 and TRBJ2-3 for the parts outside the CDR3, the full variable domain is ETGVTQSPTHLIKTRGQQVTLRCSSQSGHNTVSWYQQALGQGPQFIFQYYREEENGRGNFPPRFSGLQFPNYSSELNVNALELDDSALYLCASSLDSSTDTQYFGPGTRLTVL.

The rearrangement uses TRBV11-3 and TRBJ1-1, with a possible D match to TRBD1 (6 bases). Germline loops: CDR1 SGHNT, CDR2 YENEEA. The length of the CDR3 is 20 residues. V shed 0 bases and J shed 0 bases, with 23 bases lying between them. CDR3 protein: CASSLDWGGNLDSMNTEAFF. The CDR3, as DNA: TGTGCCAGCAGCTTAGATTGGGGTGGCAATCTGGACAGCATGAACACTGAAGCTTTCTTT.

The V and J genes are TRBV5-5 and TRBJ2-1, with TRBD1 matching over 9 bases. Trimming removed 3 bases from V and 8 bases from J; junction bases left unmatched: 6. CDR3 length equals 14 residues. CDR1 SGHKS and CDR2 YYEKEE come from the germline V gene (reference sequence). Here the CDR3 reads CASSSWTGVDEQFF. In nucleotides, the CDR3 is TGTGCCAGCAGCTCCTGGACAGGGGTGGATGAGCAGTTCTTC.

This clone has only a few counts. This chain connects TRBV10-3 to TRBJ1-2; perhaps TRBD1 as D (6 bases). The CDR3 is 13 residues long. Germline lookup yields CDR1 ENHRY and CDR2 SYGVKD. Trimming removed 3 bases from V and 4 bases from J, with 9 bases in between. The CDR3 here is CAISEGQTYGYTF. The CDR3 DNA is TGTGCCATCAGTGAAGGACAGACCTATGGCTACACCTTC.

The rearrangement uses TRBV19 and TRBJ2-2; perhaps TRBD1 as D (5 bases). CDR3 length equals 13 residues. Trimming stripped 8 bases from V and 0 bases from J, with 7 bases between. Germline V lookup: CDR1 LNHDA, CDR2 SQIVND (reference sequence). The chain's CDR3 is CASWTPNTGELFF. CDR3 coding DNA: TGTGCCAGTTGGACACCGAACACCGGGGAGCTGTTTTTT.

This clone was observed a single time. V is TRBV19 and J is TRBJ1-1; 8 nucleotides align to TRBD1. The CDR3 has 12 amino acids. Per the germline V gene, CDR1 is LNHDA and CDR2 is SQIVND (reference sequence). V was pared by 10 bases and J by 3 bases, with 4 bases of the junction left unmatched. CDR3 loop: CATKDRDTEAFF. The CDR3 bases are TGTGCCACGAAGGACAGGGACACTGAAGCTTTCTTT.

The rearrangement links TRBV4-1 to TRBJ1-3; 9 bases align to TRBD1. Germline V gene lookup returns CDR1 MGHRA and CDR2 YSYEKL. This CDR3 comprises 16 residues. With 5 bases clipped from V and 3 bases from J, the junction kept 8 bases outside the gene matches. The CDR3 DNA follows: TGCGCCAGCAGCAAAGGGGCGACAGGGGGTGGAAACACCATATATTTT. Its protein is CASSKGATGGGNTIYF.

CDR3 sequence reads: CATSAGDSYEQYF. Here the CDR3 DNA reads TGTGCCACCTCAGCGGGAGACTCCTACGAGCAGTACTTC. J is TRBJ2-7 and V is TRBV19; 8 nucleotides line up with TRBD2. The V and J ends lost 10 bases and 0 bases, in that order; junction bases with no gene match: 5. The CDR3 sequence is 13 residues long. In germline, CDR1 is LNHDA, CDR2 SQIVND (reference sequence). The full variable domain, its missing parts supplied by reference TRBV19 and TRBJ2-7, is DGGITQSPKYLFRKEGQNVTLSCEQNLNHDAMYWYRQDPGQGLRLIYYSQIVNDFQKGDIAEGYSVSREKKESFPLTVTSAQKNPTAFYLCATSAGDSYEQYFGPGTRLTVT.

This clone was detected only a few times. At one end, the junction sequence differs from germline, possibly due to a read error. V gene TRBV7-7 combines with J gene TRBJ2-2; 12 bases fit TRBD1. Germline CDR1 reads SSHAT; CDR2 reads FNYEAQ (reference sequence). The CDR3 consists of 16 residues. The CDR3 spells CASSFAGTGGSGELFF. The CDR3 DNA is TGTGCTAGCAGCTTTGCCGGGACAGGGGGCTCCGGGGAGCTGTTTTTT.

The chain carries TRBV11-2 and TRBJ1-1, with a possible D match to TRBD1 (6 bases). V lost 1 base and J lost 10, with 19 bases in between. In germline, CDR1 is SGHAT, CDR2 FQNNGV. The CDR3 is 15 amino acids. In DNA form, the CDR3 reads TGTGCCAGCAGCTTAGTTAGGGGGGGGCTGGGACCAGCTTTCTTT. Translated: CASSLVRGGLGPAFF.

This chain joins TRBV2 and TRBJ1-1, with D tentatively TRBD1 (5 bases). V lost 4 bases and J 3 bases, leaving 12 bases between the germline ends. Germline V gives CDR1 SNHLY, CDR2 FYNNEI. The CDR3 contains 14 residues. The CDR3 region has the DNA TGTGCCAGCAGTGTCGAGACAGAATACACTGAAGCTTTCTTT. Translating gives CASSVETEYTEAFF.

This chain joins TRBV11-3 and TRBJ2-5; 8 bases align to TRBD2. V lost 5 bases, J lost 1 base, and 3 bases stayed unmatched. The germline V gene encodes CDR1 SGHNT and CDR2 YENEEA. The CDR3 consists of 14 residues. The CDR3 sequence is CASSPSGLQETQYF. The CDR3 bases are TGTGCCAGCAGCCCTAGCGGGCTCCAAGAGACCCAGTACTTC. The whole variable domain, remainder taken from reference TRBV11-3 and TRBJ2-5, is EAGVVQSPRYKIIEKKQPVAFWCNPISGHNTLYWYLQNLGQGPELLIRYENEEAVDDSQLPKDRFSAERLKGVDSTLKIQPAELGDSAVYLCASSPSGLQETQYFGPGTRLLVL.

The chain has TRBV5-1 and TRBJ1-2, with TRBD1 matching over 11 bases. This CDR3 spans 16 amino acids. In germline, CDR1 is SGHRS, CDR2 YFSETQ. With 1 base clipped from V and 6 bases from J, the junction kept 8 bases outside the gene matches. CDR3 coding DNA: TGCGCCAGCAGCTTGATAGGACAGGGGGCGCGGGATGGCTACACCTTC. Translating gives CASSLIGQGARDGYTF.

The rearrangement joins TRBV7-9 to TRBJ2-7, with 7 bases identical to TRBD2. The V gene's germline CDR1 is SEHNR and CDR2 FQNEAQ (reference sequence). CDR3 length equals 14 residues. Trimming cost V 2 bases and J 2 bases; bases outside gene matches: 3. CDR3 DNA sequence: TGTGCCAGCAGCTTACCGGGGACTACCTACGAGCAGTACTTC. As protein: CASSLPGTTYEQYF.

This chain joins TRBV15 and TRBJ2-5, with 10 bases that match TRBD2. The junction had 7 bases not matched to a gene; V was cut back by 1 base and J by 2 bases. Germline V gene lookup returns CDR1 LNHNV and CDR2 YYDKDF (reference sequence). This CDR3 contains 17 residues. DNA of the CDR3: TGTGCCACCAGCAGAGGGGACGAGCGGGGGGGACAAGAGACCCAGTACTTC. Translation: CATSRGDERGGQETQYF.

The V call is TRBV10-1, the J call TRBJ2-2; TRBD1 might be the D (6 bases). Germline values: CDR1 WNHNN, CDR2 SYGVQD (reference sequence). The CDR3 contains 16 residues. V was pared by 3 bases and J by 5 bases, with 16 bases between. The CDR3 loop reads CASSEYGGLVTGELFF. CDR3 sequence (DNA): TGCGCCAGCAGTGAATATGGGGGCCTCGTTACCGGGGAGCTGTTTTTT.